The rows below give T cell receptor beta chains drawn from one sample of a study of cytomegalovirus exposure and HLA in healthy donors. Only in-frame clones appear in the TCRdb table, and some are missing; sequencing was by immunoSEQ multiplex PCR. The data hold roughly 180,000 clones, with about three quarters observed a single time. What was sequenced was PBMCs. These receptors were collected from a female donor in good health and CMV-seronegative. The CDR3 runs from the conserved cysteine through the conserved F or W. A D gene is named only where the DNA matches it firmly. For some rows the clone size is stated as once, few or many, or as a class when expanded; others skip it.

-	TRBV6-4	few	TRBJ2-6	CASSDGADGANVLTF	TGTGCCAGCAGTGATGGGGCGGATGGGGCCAACGTCCTGACTTTC
TRBD1	TRBV5-5	-	TRBJ1-3	CASSLEPRGDTIYF	TGTGCCAGCAGCTTGGAGCCCAGGGGGGACACCATATATTTT
-	TRBV7-8	-	TRBJ2-7	CASSSGGAGGSYEQYF	TGTGCCAGCAGCTCGGGAGGGGCAGGGGGCTCCTACGAGCAGTACTTC
-	TRBV5-4	-	TRBJ2-2	CASSLGGGGGELFF	TGTGCCAGCAGCTTGGGAGGGGGTGGCGGGGAGCTGTTTTTT
-	TRBV28	-	TRBJ1-6	CASTGDSPLHF	TGTGCCAGCACTGGAGATTCACCCCTCCACTTT
TRBD2	TRBV28	-	TRBJ2-1	CASSLYIAGDNEQFF	TGTGCCAGCAGTTTATACATAGCGGGGGATAATGAGCAGTTCTTC
TRBD2	TRBV11-2	-	TRBJ2-5	CASSLTSYQETQYF	TGTGCCAGCAGCCTGACTAGCTACCAAGAGACCCAGTACTTC
TRBD2	TRBV19	-	TRBJ2-3	CASSGRRGDTQYF	TGTGCCAGTAGCGGGAGGCGGGGAGATACGCAGTATTTT
TRBD2	TRBV25-1	-	TRBJ2-7	CASSEYSGTSSYEQYF	TGTGCCAGCAGTGAATATAGCGGGACCAGCTCCTACGAGCAGTACTTC
TRBD2	TRBV10-1	-	TRBJ2-3	CAKQLAGSTDTQYF	TGCGCCAAACAACTAGCGGGGAGCACAGATACGCAGTATTTT
TRBD1	TRBV2	-	TRBJ1-4	CASSAAGTGNEKLFF	TGTGCCAGCAGTGCTGCCGGGACAGGGAATGAAAAACTGTTTTTT
-	TRBV5-1	-	TRBJ1-2	CASRGEEGYGYTF	TGCGCCAGCAGAGGCGAGGAGGGATATGGCTACACCTTC
TRBD1	TRBV11-2	few	TRBJ1-1	CASSLDLGQGGTEAFF	TGTGCCAGCAGCTTAGATCTAGGACAGGGGGGCACTGAAGCTTTCTTT
TRBD2	TRBV11-2	-	TRBJ2-7	CASSPRLAGVVSEQYF	TGTGCCAGCAGCCCCCGACTAGCGGGAGTGGTTAGCGAGCAGTACTTC
-	TRBV2	-	TRBJ2-6	CASTLRDVLTF	TGTGCCAGCACACTTCGCGACGTCCTGACTTTC
-	TRBV2	-	TRBJ1-4	CASKAREKLFF	TGTGCCAGCAAAGCACGTGAAAAACTGTTTTTT
-	TRBV30	-	TRBJ1-1	CAWRSGRTGRSAEAFF	TGTGCCTGGAGGTCAGGAAGGACCGGGAGATCGGCTGAAGCTTTCTTT
-	TRBV29-1	once	TRBJ1-2	CSVEALPRGDGYTF	TGCAGCGTTGAAGCTCTCCCCAGGGGCGATGGCTACACCTTC
TRBD1	TRBV5-1	-	TRBJ2-3	CASSTTGGSADTQYF	TGCGCCAGCAGTACGACAGGGGGTTCGGCAGATACGCAGTATTTT
-	TRBV11-2	-	TRBJ2-5	CASSPDGEETQYF	TGTGCCAGCAGCCCCGACGGGGAGGAGACCCAGTACTTC
-	TRBV4-2	-	TRBJ1-1	CASSYGHGSTEAFF	TGTGCCAGCAGTTACGGACACGGGTCCACTGAAGCTTTCTTT
-	TRBV7-2	-	TRBJ2-1	CASSLESFRGQFF	TGTGCCAGCAGCTTAGAAAGTTTTCGGGGGCAGTTCTTC
-	TRBV13	-	TRBJ1-1	CASSSIGQNKNTEAFF	TGTGCCAGCAGCTCTATAGGACAGAACAAGAACACTGAAGCTTTCTTT
-	TRBV7-6	-	TRBJ2-3	CASSLWGKSDTQYF	TGTGCCAGCAGCTTATGGGGCAAATCAGATACGCAGTATTTT
TRBD1	TRBV4-3	-	TRBJ1-2	CASSQDRDRSYGYTF	TGCGCCAGCAGCCAAGATCGGGACAGAAGCTATGGCTACACCTTC
-	TRBV7-8	-	TRBJ1-5	CASSLTGVQPQHF	TGTGCCAGCAGCTTAACCGGGGTTCAGCCCCAGCATTTT
TRBD2	TRBV7-8	-	TRBJ2-2	CASSFRPAGGMNTGELFF	TGTGCCAGCAGCTTTCGCCCAGCGGGGGGAATGAACACCGGGGAGCTGTTTTTT
-	TRBV19	-	TRBJ2-2	CASSPRTGGGELFF	TGTGCCAGTAGTCCGCGGACTGGCGGGGGGGAGCTGTTTTTT